The clone carrying this TCR beta chain was seen ten or more times. CDR1 and CDR2 from the germline V gene are MDHEN and SYDVKM. The ends lost 4 bases at V and 1 base at J; junction bases unmatched: 4. The CDR3 sequence is 15 residues long. RNA transcripts were the template for amplifying TCR beta CDR3 regions. During a first-round RT-PCR of the TCR CDR3, the HTBI primer set was used. TCRdb itself ran the multiplex PCR reads through MiXCR, one entry per CDR3 protein. The table has more than 350,000 distinct CDR3 sequences, 12% to 15% seen once. These data come from a study of T cells in Graves' hyperthyroidism and ophthalmopathy.

This receptor was obtained from a woman aged 55 to 70 with Graves' ophthalmopathy. The genes are TRBV28 and TRBJ2-3; 8 bases match TRBD2. Input material: blood. This chain's CDR3 is CASSSPGLGTDTQYF. Written as DNA, the CDR3 is TGTGCCAGCAGTTCCCCGGGACTAGGCACAGATACGCAGTATTTT.